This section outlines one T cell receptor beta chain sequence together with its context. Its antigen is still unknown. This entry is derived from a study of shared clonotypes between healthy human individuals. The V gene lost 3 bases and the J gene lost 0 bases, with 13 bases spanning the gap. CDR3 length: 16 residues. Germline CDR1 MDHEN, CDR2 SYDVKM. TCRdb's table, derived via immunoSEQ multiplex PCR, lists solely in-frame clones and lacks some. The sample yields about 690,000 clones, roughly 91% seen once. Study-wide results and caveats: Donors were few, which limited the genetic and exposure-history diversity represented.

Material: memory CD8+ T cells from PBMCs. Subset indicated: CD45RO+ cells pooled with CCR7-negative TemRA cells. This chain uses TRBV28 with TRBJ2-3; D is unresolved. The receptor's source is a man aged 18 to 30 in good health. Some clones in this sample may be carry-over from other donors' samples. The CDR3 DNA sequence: TGTGCCAGCAGTTTCTCCATACACTTAAGCACAGATACGCAGTATTTT. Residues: CASSFSIHLSTDTQYF.